This entry concerns a single T cell receptor (beta chain). The data stem from a study of T cells expressing NK-cell markers. Study in general: Among eight sequenced donors, seven carried HCMV seropositivity while one was seronegative.

The CDR3 length is 14 residues. Germline lookup yields CDR1 SGHRS and CDR2 YFSETQ. In generating TCR beta cDNA, 5'RACE template switching with UMIs was used. TCRdb derives one entry per CDR3 protein from the 5' RACE reads, leaving out DNA. The listing records under 600,000 distinct CDR3 sequences. This clonotype was sampled from a woman aged 50 to 60 in good health. The sequenced sample was blood T cells: a sorted CD56 or NKG2C T cell subset, CD4+ or CD8+ T cells, or bulk PBMC T cells (not recorded which). The genes are TRBV5-1 and TRBJ2-3; TCRdb's D call, TRBD2, is unchecked because there is no DNA. The CDR3 sequence: CASSSGSLTDTQYF.